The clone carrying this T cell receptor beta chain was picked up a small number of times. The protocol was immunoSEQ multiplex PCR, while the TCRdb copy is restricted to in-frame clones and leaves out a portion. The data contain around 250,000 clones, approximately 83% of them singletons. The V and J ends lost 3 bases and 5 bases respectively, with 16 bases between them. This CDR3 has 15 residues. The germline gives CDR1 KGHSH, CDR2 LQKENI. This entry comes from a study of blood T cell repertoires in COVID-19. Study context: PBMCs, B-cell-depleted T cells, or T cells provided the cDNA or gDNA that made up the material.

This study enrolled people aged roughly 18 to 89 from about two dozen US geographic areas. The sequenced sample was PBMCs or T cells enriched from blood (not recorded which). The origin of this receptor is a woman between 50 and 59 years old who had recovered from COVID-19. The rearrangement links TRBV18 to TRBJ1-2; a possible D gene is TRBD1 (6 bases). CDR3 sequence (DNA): TGTGCCAGCTCACCCGGGACACGTCGGGGTTATGGCTACACCTTC. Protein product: CASSPGTRRGYGYTF.